The 15 T cell receptor beta chains given below trace back to one sample, sequenced in a study of graft-versus-host responses after intestinal transplantation. Their cognate antigens are unknown. The protocol was immunoSEQ multiplex PCR, while the TCRdb copy is restricted to in-frame clones and leaves out a portion. The sample yields 130,000 to 150,000 clones, around nine tenths seen once. Sequencing used unstimulated CD4+ T cells sorted from spleen or lymph node cells, obtained before intestinal transplant. These receptors came from a human donor who received an intestinal transplant.

The CDR3 is CASRSTGGVDTQYF. In DNA form, the CDR3 reads TGTGCCAGTAGGTCGACAGGGGGTGTAGATACGCAGTATTTT. The chain couples TRBV19 to TRBJ2-3; 9 bases match TRBD1. This CDR3 contains 14 residues. V lost 6 bases to trimming and J lost 5 bases; unmatched junction nucleotides: 6. Germline CDR1 and CDR2: LNHDA and SQIVND (reference sequence).

Concerning this clone itself: Compared with germline, one end of the junction differs, possibly owing to a read error. CDR3 in DNA: TGTGCTAGCAGCGCCACACTAGCGGGATTCGATGAGCAGTTCTTC. Translated: CASSATLAGFDEQFF. V and J are TRBV7-7 and TRBJ2-1; 10 nucleotides match TRBD2. Germline V gene sequence: CDR1 SSHAT, CDR2 FNYEAQ (reference sequence). There are 15 residues in the CDR3.

The chain is built from TRBV28 and TRBJ1-2; 10 positions match TRBD1. Germline V CDR1 and CDR2: MDHEN, SYDVKM. This CDR3 is 15 amino acids long. The V gene end was trimmed by 6 bases and the J gene end by 4 bases; junction bases not matched to a gene: 8. This chain's CDR3 is CASRPTGGFSYGYTF. The CDR3 region has the DNA TGTGCCAGCAGGCCGACAGGGGGCTTCTCCTATGGCTACACCTTC.

The chain joins TRBV6-5 to TRBJ2-2, with D uncertain. Trimming stripped 1 base from V and 1 base from J, with 7 bases between. Looked up from germline, CDR1 is MNHEY and CDR2 is SVGAGI. The CDR3 runs to 15 residues. CDR3 protein: CASSYWVRNTGELFF. The CDR3, as DNA: TGTGCCAGCAGTTACTGGGTCAGGAACACCGGGGAGCTGTTTTTT.

J is TRBJ2-5 and V is TRBV7-2; 13 bases are shared with TRBD2. With the DNA end fitting TRBJ2-7 better, the J assignment may be wrong. This CDR3 contains 16 residues. Looked up from germline, CDR1 is SGHTA and CDR2 is FQGNSA. The CDR3 nucleotides read TGTGCCAGCAGCTCAGGACTAGCGGGAGCTCCGGACGAGCAGTACTTC. The encoded protein is CASSSGLAGAPDEQYF.

The CDR3, as DNA: TGTGCCAGCAGTTTAACCCCTAGCTCCTACGAGCAGTACTTC. This translates into CASSLTPSSYEQYF. The chain joins TRBV28 to TRBJ2-7; no firm D call. The CDR3 sequence is 14 residues long. V lost 2 bases to trimming and J lost 0 bases, with 8 bases between them. CDR1 MDHEN and CDR2 SYDVKM come from the germline V gene.

The rearrangement links TRBV28 to TRBJ2-1; 10 bases are shared with TRBD2. Germline CDR1 and CDR2: MDHEN and SYDVKM. The CDR3 runs to 18 residues. The junction had 14 bases not matched to a gene; V was cut back by 4 bases and J by 5 bases. The CDR3 here is CASSSGTSASWGNNEQFF. CDR3 nucleotide sequence: TGTGCCAGCAGTTCCGGGACTAGCGCCTCATGGGGAAACAATGAGCAGTTCTTC.

The sample holds one count of this clone. The chain has TRBV7-2 and TRBJ1-5, with D hard to call. Germline V lookup: CDR1 SGHTA, CDR2 FQGNSA. Trimming shortened V by 3 bases and J by 2 bases, and 8 bases separated the two germline ends. The CDR3 runs 14 residues. The CDR3 sequence: CASSFRSGNQPQHF. The CDR3 DNA sequence: TGTGCCAGCAGCTTCCGAAGCGGCAATCAGCCCCAGCATTTT.

CDR3: CASRGPTGEQYF. CDR3 coding DNA: TGTGCCAGCAGGGGACCTACGGGAGAGCAGTACTTC. The chain has TRBV28 and TRBJ2-7; D is possibly TRBD1 or TRBD2 (5 bases each). Trimming left V 6 bases short and J 7 bases short, with 13 bases between. CDR1 and CDR2 (germline): MDHEN, SYDVKM. The CDR3 is made up of 12 amino acids.

The chain recombines TRBV5-1 with TRBJ2-1, with 8 bases matching TRBD1. CDR1 and CDR2 (germline): SGHRS, YFSETQ. V lost 4 bases to trimming and J lost 9 bases; unmatched junction nucleotides: 12. This CDR3 region has 15 residues. This chain's CDR3 is CASSPRDRSPSEQFF. In nucleotides, the CDR3 is TGCGCCAGCAGCCCTCGGGACAGGAGTCCCAGTGAGCAGTTCTTC.

The chain is built from TRBV28 and TRBJ2-1; 12 positions match TRBD2. Unmatched junction bases numbered 7, after V lost 2 bases and J lost 8 bases. The V gene's germline CDR1 is MDHEN and CDR2 SYDVKM. The CDR3 covers 16 residues. The CDR3 DNA follows: TGTGCCAGCAGTTTAGGCGGGACTAGCGGGTGGCATGAGCAGTTCTTC. It encodes CASSLGGTSGWHEQFF.

The genes are TRBV9 and TRBJ1-1; 7 bases are a match to TRBD1. In germline, CDR1 is SGDLS, CDR2 YYNGEE. V lost 2 bases, J lost 0 bases, and 4 bases stayed unmatched. The CDR3 length is 15 residues. This chain's CDR3 is CASSVGQEMNTEAFF. CDR3 DNA: TGTGCCAGCAGCGTCGGACAGGAGATGAACACTGAAGCTTTCTTT.

A single count supports this clone. V gene TRBV2 combines with J gene TRBJ2-5; 7 nucleotides align to TRBD2. Germline V gene lookup returns CDR1 SNHLY and CDR2 FYNNEI. This CDR3 comprises 12 residues. V lost 0 bases and J lost 14; bases outside the gene matches: 6. CDR3 nucleotides: TGTGCCAGCAGTGAAGCGCGGGGCGGGGGATACTTC. As protein: CASSEARGGGYF.

The CDR3 DNA follows: TGCGCCAGCAGTTCACGCAGGGGCATCCCCAAATTCCGGGAACAAGAGACCCAGTACTTC. As protein: CASSSRRGIPKFREQETQYF. This chain connects TRBV23-1 to TRBJ2-5; D is perhaps TRBD1 (6 bases). TRBV23-1 is flagged as an ORF with uncertain function. The CDR3 spans 20 residues. V was clipped by 5 bases and J by 2 bases, with 30 bases between them.

This rearrangement joins TRBV5-1 to TRBJ1-4; D remains unclear. The CDR3 covers 14 residues. CDR1 is SGHRS and CDR2 is YFSETQ in the germline V gene. The V gene lost 2 bases and the J gene lost 7 bases, with 12 bases spanning the gap. The CDR3 DNA follows: TGCGCCAGCAGCTTAAGTCCTCAAGGTGAAAAACTGTTTTTT. Translated, it gives CASSLSPQGEKLFF.